The 9 T cell receptor beta chains below were found in one sample sequenced in a study of T cell repertoires in cytomegalovirus infection. No antigen has been assigned to these receptors. TCRdb re-called the reads with MiXCR, one entry per CDR3 protein. The table shows about 890,000 distinct CDR3 sequences, with around 29% occurring only once. Sequencing used cultured CD8+ T cells from PBMCs, obtained from culture after CMV antigen stimulation. These receptors were collected from a human donor in good health (CMV status not recorded). Some clones in this sample may be carry-over from other donors' samples.

This rearrangement joins TRBV6-4 to TRBJ2-3, with a possible D match to TRBD2 (6 bases). V lost 6 bases to trimming and J lost 2 bases, with 9 bases between them. Germline loops: CDR1 MRHNA, CDR2 SNTAGT. The CDR3 totals 13 residues. The CDR3 DNA reads TGTGCCAGCAGCGGGGAGGACACAGATACGCAGTATTTT. It codes for CASSGEDTDTQYF.

This clonotype was counted only a few times. The genes are TRBV7-3 and TRBJ1-1, with D hard to call. V lost 1 base, J lost 1 base, and 7 bases lay in between. CDR3 length: 14 amino acids. Germline CDR1 and CDR2: SGHTA and FQGTGA. The CDR3 spells CASSLRHQNTEAFF. The CDR3 nucleotides are TGTGCCAGCAGCTTAAGACATCAGAACACTGAAGCTTTCTTT.

The rearrangement joins TRBV11-2 to TRBJ1-4, with 9 bases identical to TRBD1. The CDR3 is 15 amino acids. Trimming cost V 5 bases and J 8 bases; bases outside gene matches: 9. The germline gives CDR1 SGHAT, CDR2 FQNNGV. The CDR3, as DNA: TGTGCCAGCAGCCAAAACAGGGGGCGCGGAGAAAAACTGTTTTTT. Protein sequence: CASSQNRGRGEKLFF.

This clonotype has a count of ten or more. The genes are TRBV7-8 and TRBJ2-3; tentatively, D is TRBD1 (6 bases). Germline loops: CDR1 SGHVS, CDR2 FQNEAQ. The CDR3 is 13 residues long. V was shortened by 5 bases and J by 7 bases, with 13 bases between the two germline ends. The CDR3 protein is CASSPRQAHTQYF. CDR3 DNA: TGTGCCAGCAGCCCTCGACAGGCTCATACGCAGTATTTT.

A few counts support this clonotype. This chain joins TRBV5-4 and TRBJ2-3; TRBD2 agrees at 8 bases. Unmatched junction bases numbered 6, after V lost 2 bases and J lost 4 bases. CDR1 and CDR2 from the germline V gene are SGHNT and YYREEE (reference sequence). CDR3 size: 15 residues. The CDR3 DNA reads TGTGCCAGCAGCTTCCCCGGGGGGGCAGCAGATACGCAGTATTTT. As protein: CASSFPGGAADTQYF. Combining the CDR3 with reference TRBV5-4 and TRBJ2-3 gives the whole variable domain ETGVTQSPTHLIKTRGQQVTLRCSSQSGHNTVSWYQQALGQGPQFIFQYYREEENGRGNFPPRFSGLQFPNYSSELNVNALELDDSALYLCASSFPGGAADTQYFGPGTRLTVL.

The rearrangement joins TRBV18 to TRBJ2-3; weak D call: TRBD2 (5 bases). V lost 0 bases and J lost 4, with 11 bases in between. The length of the CDR3 is 15 residues. Germline CDR1 reads KGHSH; CDR2 reads LQKENI. The CDR3 spells CASSPPEDFSDTQYF. The CDR3 DNA reads TGTGCCAGCTCACCACCGGAGGACTTTTCAGATACGCAGTATTTT.

In its sample, this clonotype was seen once. A junction end diverges from the germline sequence, so it may reflect a read error. This chain uses TRBV15 with TRBJ2-5, with D possibly TRBD1 on 5 matching bases. CDR3 length equals 16 residues. CDR1 LNHNV and CDR2 YYDKDF come from the germline V gene (reference sequence). The CDR3 coding sequence is TGTGCCACCAGCGGAGACCCAAGGGGCCGAGAAGAGACCCAGTACTTC. Amino acids: CATSGDPRGREETQYF.

J is TRBJ1-1 and V is TRBV6-8, with D hard to call. V was clipped by 2 bases and J by 7 bases, with 11 bases between them. Germline assignment: CDR1 MNHGY and CDR2 SAAAGT. CDR3 length equals 13 residues. The CDR3 reads CASSYGGYIEAFF. The CDR3 DNA is TGTGCCAGCAGTTACGGTGGGTACATTGAAGCTTTCTTT.

The chain links TRBV27 to TRBJ2-7; a possible D gene is TRBD2 (6 bases). The CDR3 runs to 12 residues. The ends were cut back, 6 bases at V and 6 bases at J, with 12 bases in the middle. CDR1 MNHEY and CDR2 SMNVEV come from the germline V gene (reference sequence). The CDR3 coding sequence is TGTGCCAGCAGGGGGGGTAGCGGCGAGCAGTACGTC. Protein product: CASRGGSGEQYV.